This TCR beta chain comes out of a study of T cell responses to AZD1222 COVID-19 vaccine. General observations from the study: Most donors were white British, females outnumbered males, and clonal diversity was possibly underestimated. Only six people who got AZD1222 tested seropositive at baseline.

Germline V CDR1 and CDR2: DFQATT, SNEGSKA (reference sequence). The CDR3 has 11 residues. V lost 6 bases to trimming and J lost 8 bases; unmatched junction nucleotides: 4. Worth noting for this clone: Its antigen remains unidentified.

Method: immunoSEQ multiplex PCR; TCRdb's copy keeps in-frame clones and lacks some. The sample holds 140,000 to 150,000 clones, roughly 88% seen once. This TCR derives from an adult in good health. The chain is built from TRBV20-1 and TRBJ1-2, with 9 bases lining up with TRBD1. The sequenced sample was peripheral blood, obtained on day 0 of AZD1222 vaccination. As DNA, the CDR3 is TGCAGTGCCCGGGACAGGGAAGGCTACACCTTC. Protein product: CSARDREGYTF.